What follows is one T cell receptor (beta chain) and its context. This clonotype was counted many times. Its target antigen remains unknown. Per-base qualities were not stored, and no clone one base away is much larger. The TCR beta CDR3 regions were amplified from the RNA transcripts. The first round of RT-PCR for the TCR CDR3 was performed with the HTBI primer set and the Qiagen OneStep RT-PCR kit. A second multiplex PCR round built the libraries, followed by size selection and purification. The libraries were sequenced on an Illumina HiSeq2000 using paired-end 100 bp reads. Processing in the source paper ran as follows. Raw data were processed with SOAPnuke, discarding reads with adapters, uncalled bases, mean Phred below 15, or no exact constant-primer or identifier match. High-quality paired reads were merged using COPE v1.2.5, and each unique nucleotide sequence was defined as a clonotype. MiTCR v1.1 was used to align the clonotypes against IMGT TRBV, TRBD and TRBJ reference segments. Only V-J combinations with frequency above 0.0001, covering 99% to 99.2% of repertoires, were analysed. The TCS score was defined as the ratio of F50 (clonal expansion) to E x V (chaos), calculated using BLOSUM62-based TCRdist between CDR3 peptides within each V-J. Welch's t-statistics and random forest reduced roughly 530 V-J features to roughly 13, which were used in a naive Bayes classifier (R e1071). Using fastp at Q25 and MiXCR, TCRdb reprocessed the public reads and kept productive beta chains. Every CDR3 protein is listed once, alongside the most common genes and DNA of its rows. TCRdb assigned the V and J calls; the authors' analysis was not used. This sample is represented by about 560,000 distinct CDR3 sequences; just over 45% of them were singletons. 8.2% of the sample is taken by the ten largest.

The data belong to a study of T cells in Graves' hyperthyroidism and ophthalmopathy (dated by TCRdb to between 2017 and 2020). Broadly, across the study: To identify TCR V-J signatures that set the groups apart, the researchers used a discovery cohort of 90 to 100 patients, made up of 43 with Graves' ophthalmopathy and 57 with stable Graves' hyperthyroidism. Whether ophthalmopathy could be predicted prospectively was tested in an independent validation cohort made up of approximately 19 hyperthyroidism patients plus 17 patients who later progressed to ophthalmopathy. The 100 or so discovery patients were divided at random into training and test sets in a 7:3 ratio. In addition, the study compared T-cell repertoires in thyroid tissue and in blood from five to seven Graves' hyperthyroidism patients. After sampling, hyperthyroidism patients received methimazole starting at 30 mg daily, and ophthalmopathy patients received high-dose intravenous methylprednisolone. According to the paper, TCR Vbeta CDR3 sequencing was carried out on over 130 peripheral blood samples, which came from under 50 ophthalmopathy, roughly 75 hyperthyroidism and approximately 17 progressor patients. Findings and caveats that apply to the study as a whole: Most expanded thyroid clonotypes (frequency above 0.001) were also detected in blood, a finding suggesting that blood repertoires may reflect thyroid immune responses. In validation, the model predicted progression to ophthalmopathy with over 60% sensitivity and 72% to 85% specificity, a median of 6.5 months before onset. No statistical method was used to set the sample size in advance, and investigators knew the group allocation. Ophthalmopathy was separated from stable hyperthyroidism by a 13 V-J signature model, with approximately 89% sensitivity and 81% to 83% specificity obtained in cross-validation and 80%/75% obtained in testing.

A patient counted as having stable Graves' hyperthyroidism if no progression to ophthalmopathy occurred over 18 months of follow-up. Hyperthyroidism patients were newly diagnosed, had a disease duration of under 2 months, and were aged 18 to 65 years. Exclusion was applied to patients with uncontrolled infections, other autoimmune diseases, pregnancy or lactation. Diagnoses relied on clinical symptoms, serum thyroxine and TRAb, thyroid ultrasound and orbital computed tomography. Total RNA was extracted using Trizol reagent, and RNA quality was assessed on an Agilent 2100 Bioanalyzer. The trim is 4 bases for V and 7 bases for J, with a gap of 9 bases between the germline ends. The CDR3 goes from the cysteine to the phenylalanine over 13 residues. Of the read, only the CDR3 DNA is kept; its 39 bases are in frame from base 1. CDR1 and CDR2, looked up from the germline V gene, are KGHDR and SFDVKD.

The receptor chain draws on TRBV24-1 and TRBJ1-4; a tentative D call is TRBD1 (6 bases match). The material sequenced was peripheral blood or thyroid tissue (not recorded which). The TCR comes from a young woman with Graves' hyperthyroidism. Donor details come from another sample of the same person, matched by shared clones. For the CDR3, the sequence is CATSEQGGEKLFF. The DNA sequence is as follows: TGTGCCACCAGTGAACAGGGTGGTGAAAAACTGTTTTTT.